This T cell receptor beta chain was captured by sequencing in a study of tumor-infiltrating lymphocytes in localized non-small cell lung cancer. Unmatched junction bases numbered 11, after V lost 1 base and J lost 5 bases. The CDR3 totals 17 residues. Germline CDR1 reads LGHNA; CDR2 reads YNFKEQ. Profiled with immunoSEQ multiplex PCR; TCRdb holds only in-frame clones, not every one. The sample holds roughly 4,000 clones, just over 65% seen once. The clonotype originates from a human donor with non-small cell lung cancer. What was sequenced was uninvolved lung tissue not adjacent to the tumor. The gene calls are TRBV4-2 and TRBJ2-3; 8 bases line up with TRBD2. The CDR3 reads CASSQVPAGGYGDTQYF. CDR3 DNA: TGTGCCAGCAGCCAAGTTCCGGCGGGAGGTTATGGAGATACGCAGTATTTT.